This TCR beta chain was retrieved from a study of shared T cell receptors in the human thymus. Trimming cost V 7 bases and J 1 base, with 17 bases left between them. CDR3 length: 15 residues. Germline V gene lookup returns CDR1 SQVTM and CDR2 ANQGSEA. Produced via immunoSEQ multiplex PCR; TCRdb's table is partial and in-frame only. The sample holds 650,000 to 950,000 clones, over 75% seen once. This sample also appeared in a second study, on human thymus T cells. That study reports: The people who donated were healthy Finnish babies having corrective surgery for congenital heart defects. Thymus tissue was removed during corrective cardiac surgery. Thymic and blood repertoires seemed to favor certain V and J genes. In unrelated individuals, thymic repertoires overlapped highly, according to related research.

Sequenced sample: thymocytes. The chain uses TRBV29-1 and TRBJ2-4, with D possibly matching TRBD1 (6 bases). This clonotype was sampled from a girl under three years old with a congenital heart defect. CDR3 protein: CSARRRGEAKNIQYF. DNA of the CDR3: TGCAGCGCCCGCCGCAGGGGCGAGGCCAAAAACATTCAGTACTTC.